This TCR beta chain originates from a study of T cells in Graves' hyperthyroidism and ophthalmopathy. Study information: Upon initial diagnosis and before any treatment, peripheral blood was collected.

Findings and limits, study-wide: Researchers report that a 13 V-J model separated ophthalmopathy from stable hyperthyroidism.

This clonotype was observed a few times. Its target is unknown. Amplified TCR beta CDR3 regions derived from RNA transcripts. First-round RT-PCR of the TCR CDR3 relied on the HTBI primer set. TCRdb recomputed calls from the multiplex PCR reads with MiXCR, one row per CDR3 protein. The table has fewer than 800,000 distinct CDR3 sequences, about 17% seen once. Aged 18 to 65, the patients had hyperthyroidism that was newly diagnosed and had lasted under 2 months. Lactation, pregnancy, other autoimmune disease or uncontrolled infection led to exclusion of patients. This CDR3 is built from 17 residues. Germline V gene sequence: CDR1 LNHNV, CDR2 YYDKDF (reference sequence). V lost 0 bases to trimming and J lost 1 base, with 12 bases between them.

The receptor's source is a young man with Graves' hyperthyroidism. The chain couples TRBV15 to TRBJ1-4; D may be TRBD1 (6 bases). The sequencing input was blood. The CDR3 bases are TGTGCCACCAGCAGAGATCAGGGGAGGGGAACTAATGAAAAACTGTTTTTT. Protein sequence: CATSRDQGRGTNEKLFF.